This T cell receptor beta chain comes out of a study of cytotoxic CD8 clonotypes in ibrutinib-treated CLL (dated by TCRdb to about 2021). Study-wide context: The cohort was composed of ten to eleven relapsed/refractory and approximately 14 treatment-naive patients; IGHV unmutated status was identified in under 18 patients. Partial responses were observed in about 24 patients and complete responses in 2; after a median follow-up of roughly 62 months, remission was maintained in 14 patients and progression was observed in about twelve. The response samples were drawn at a median of approximately 11 months into treatment, with a range of roughly 6 to 36 months. An average of about 250,000 productive templates and roughly 94,000 productive rearrangements was obtained per sample. Longitudinal samples were obtainable from about 30% of the roughly 90 participants in the trial. Cryopreserved peripheral blood mononuclear cells were obtained before treatment, at response, and at either sustained remission or disease progression. Patients were still on ibrutinib when every remission and progressive disease sample was collected. General findings and caveats noted by the study authors: At ibrutinib response clonality went up, during sustained remission it held steady, and at progression it dropped back toward baseline. At baseline, clonality was higher than in age-matched healthy donors and showed a strong correlation with circulating CD8+ T-cell counts. Lymph node repertoires were not examined, and the timing of sampling was not matched between patients in sustained remission and those whose disease progressed. Public clonotypes were rare and either contracted or stayed stable during treatment, and the rise in clonality at ibrutinib response reflected the expansion of private clonotypes.

The sample's time point label, decoded: around 25 months on ibrutinib. For TCR beta library preparation, around 1.9 micrograms of genomic DNA were extracted from the cryopreserved PBMCs. High-throughput TCR beta sequencing was performed on longitudinal blood samples from CLL patients receiving ibrutinib monotherapy. The patients were enrolled in a single-center, open-label phase 2 trial of ibrutinib monotherapy. From a lookup of the germline V gene, CDR1 and CDR2 are LGHNA and YSLEER. There are 16 amino acids in the CDR3, from cysteine to phenylalanine inclusive. The DNA shown is the 48-base CDR3, in frame from base 1. A distance of 12 bases separates the germline ends of V and J, which lose 3 bases and 0 bases respectively. A MiSeq instrument was used for deep resolution sequencing, which targeted depths ranging from 1 in 1 million up to 1 in 200,000 T cells, with coverage averaging 10x for each clonotype. TCR beta libraries were generated with the immunoSEQ hsTCRB Kit. The study's processing was this. ImmunoSEQ Data Assistant and ImmunoSEQ Analyzer were used for data analysis, and V, D and J genes were assigned according to IMGT definitions. Clonality, with values ranging from 0 to 1, was calculated as one minus the normalized Shannon entropy of productive rearrangement frequencies. Only overrepresented clonotypes making up at least 0.05% of the repertoire of each patient were included in the public clonotype analysis. Repertoires from about a dozen age-matched healthy donors in immuneACCESS were used as clonality controls. Here the immuneACCESS table is served through TCRdb, limited to in-frame sequences with V and J called. Missing clones are a known gap in these copies; in checked studies unresolved V genes cover under half, and the rest lacks a known reason. V, J and clone size reflect that table, while D and trimming were determined from the DNA. For this sample the table gives more than 200,000 clones, of which 70% were detected only once. The ten most abundant clones make up less than 20% of the sample.

Comments on this clone: Its recognized antigen is unknown. No much larger clonotype is one base removed from it; base qualities were not supplied.

The rearranged segments are TRBV4-3 and TRBJ2-1; 5 matching bases give a weak D call of TRBD2. This clonotype originated in a human donor with chronic lymphocytic leukemia. The specimen was PBMCs, collected after 24 months of ibrutinib treatment. For the CDR3, the sequence is CASSQDQRPSYNEQFF. The sequence in DNA is TGCGCCAGCAGCCAGGATCAGCGGCCCTCCTACAATGAGCAGTTCTTC.